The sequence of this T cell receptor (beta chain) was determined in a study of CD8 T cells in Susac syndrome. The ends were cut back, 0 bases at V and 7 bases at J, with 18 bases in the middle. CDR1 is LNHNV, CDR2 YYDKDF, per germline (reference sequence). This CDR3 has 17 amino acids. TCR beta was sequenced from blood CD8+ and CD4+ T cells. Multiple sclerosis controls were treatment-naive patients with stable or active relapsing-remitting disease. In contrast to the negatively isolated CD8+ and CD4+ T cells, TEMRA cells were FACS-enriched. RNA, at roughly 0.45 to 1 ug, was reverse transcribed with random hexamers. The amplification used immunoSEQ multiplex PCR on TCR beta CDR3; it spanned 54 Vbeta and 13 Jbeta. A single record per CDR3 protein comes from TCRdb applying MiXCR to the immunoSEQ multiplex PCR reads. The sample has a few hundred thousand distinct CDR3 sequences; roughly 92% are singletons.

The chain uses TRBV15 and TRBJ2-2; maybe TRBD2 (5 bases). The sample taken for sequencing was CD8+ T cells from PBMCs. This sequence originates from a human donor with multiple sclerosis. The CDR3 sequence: CATSREFEGWARGELFF. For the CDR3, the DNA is TGTGCCACCAGCAGAGAATTCGAGGGCTGGGCGCGCGGGGAGCTGTTTTTT.